Below, 24 T cell receptor beta chains from the same sample are listed, as sequenced in a study of control samples from healthy donors and cancer patients. Some clones are missing from TCRdb's copy, which holds only in-frame ones; the method was immunoSEQ multiplex PCR. The table shows under 200,000 clones, with around 91% occurring only once. Material for sequencing was blood. Every receptor here comes from a woman in her 30s in good health.

J is TRBJ1-2 and V is TRBV11-2, with D maybe TRBD1 (5 bases). CDR1 and CDR2 from the germline V gene are SGHAT and FQNNGV. The V end lost 2 bases, the J end lost 2 bases, and 12 bases lay between the germline ends. The CDR3 runs to 15 residues. CDR3 DNA sequence: TGTGCCAGCAGCTTACTAGGGGCAGGGAACTATGGCTACACCTTC. Amino acids: CASSLLGAGNYGYTF.

The rearrangement joins TRBV30 to TRBJ1-3; possibly TRBD1 for D (5 bases). Deletions cut 3 bases from V and 0 bases from J, with 9 bases between. The length of the CDR3 is 14 residues. Per germline, CDR1 GTSNPN and CDR2 SVGIG (reference sequence). The CDR3 DNA sequence: TGTGCCTGGAGGGACACCGCCTCTGGAAACACCATATATTTT. The encoded protein is CAWRDTASGNTIYF. The full variable domain, its missing parts supplied by reference TRBV30 and TRBJ1-3, is SQTIHQWPATLVQPVGSPLSLECTVEGTSNPNLYWYRQAAGRGLQLLFYSVGIGQISSEVPQNLSASRPQDRQFILSSKKLLLSDSGFYLCAWRDTASGNTIYFGEGSWLTVV.

The chain has TRBV24-1 and TRBJ2-2; TRBD2 agrees at 13 bases. CDR1 and CDR2 (germline): KGHDR, SFDVKD. With V trimmed by 4 bases and J by 5 bases, 6 bases remained unmatched. The CDR3 contains 17 residues. The CDR3 coding sequence is TGTGCCACCAGTGACAGGACTAGCGGGAGTTGGACCGGGGAGCTGTTTTTT. This codes for CATSDRTSGSWTGELFF.

The chain recombines TRBV25-1 with TRBJ2-7; TRBD1 matches at 10 bases. This CDR3 is 15 amino acids long. V dropped 3 bases and J dropped 4; count of bases not matched to a gene: 6. Germline CDR1 MGHDK, CDR2 SYGVNS. The CDR3 DNA follows: TGTGCCAGCAGTGACGCCGGGACAGGGGCATACGAGCAGTACTTC. Translating it yields CASSDAGTGAYEQYF.

The V gene is TRBV3-1 (or the pseudogene TRBV3-2), the J gene TRBJ2-1; 11 bases fit TRBD2. The germline V gene has CDR1 LGHDT and CDR2 YNNKEL (reference sequence). The CDR3 length is 16 residues. With V trimmed by 5 bases and J by 1 base, 4 bases remained unmatched. The CDR3 spells CASSTSGSSSYNEQFF. In nucleotides, the CDR3 is TGTGCCAGCAGCACTAGCGGGAGTAGTTCCTACAATGAGCAGTTCTTC.

The CDR3: CASSATGNQYNSPLHF. The CDR3 DNA sequence: TGTGCCAGCAGCGCAACAGGGAATCAGTATAATTCACCCCTCCACTTT. The chain links TRBV9 to TRBJ1-6; possibly TRBD1 for D (6 bases). CDR1 SGDLS and CDR2 YYNGEE come from the germline V gene. The V end lost 3 bases, the J end lost 4 bases, and 14 bases lay between the germline ends. The CDR3 totals 16 residues.

The rearrangement links TRBV14 to TRBJ2-7, with TRBD1 matching 7 bases. Germline V lookup: CDR1 SGHDN, CDR2 FVKESK. The ends lost 4 bases at V and 1 base at J; junction bases unmatched: 4. The CDR3 spans 14 residues. CDR3 loop: CASSLTGVSYEQYF. DNA of the CDR3: TGTGCCAGCAGCCTCACAGGGGTATCCTACGAGCAGTACTTC.

The chain has TRBV19 and TRBJ1-3; tentatively, D is TRBD1 (6 bases). The germline V and J ends were trimmed by 5 bases and 0 bases, with 11 bases remaining between them. From germline, CDR1 is LNHDA and CDR2 SQIVND (reference sequence). The CDR3 is 15 amino acids. This CDR3 reads CASSAGTFSGNTIYF. The CDR3 bases are TGTGCCAGTAGTGCAGGGACATTCTCTGGAAACACCATATATTTT.

The chain employs TRBV28 and TRBJ1-5; 8 bases map to TRBD1. V was clipped by 5 bases and J by 1 base; unmatched bases: 1. This CDR3 spans 14 amino acids. Looked up from germline, CDR1 is MDHEN and CDR2 is SYDVKM. The DNA for the CDR3 is TGTGCCAGCAGTGACAGGGGAAGCAATCAGCCCCAGCATTTT. It codes for CASSDRGSNQPQHF.

The chain couples TRBV25-1 to TRBJ2-7; 11 bases align to TRBD1. V lost 6 bases to trimming and J lost 4 bases; unmatched junction nucleotides: 5. From germline, CDR1 is MGHDK and CDR2 SYGVNS. The CDR3 has 14 residues. CDR3 loop: CASSEGQGAYEQYF. The CDR3 nucleotides read TGTGCCAGCAGCGAAGGACAGGGGGCGTACGAGCAGTACTTC.

Concerning this clone itself: Distinct nucleotide sequences in the sample also encode this CDR3. The chain employs TRBV7-2 and TRBJ2-2; D gene unclear. V lost 1 base and J lost 1, with 7 bases in between. Germline CDR1 is SGHTA and CDR2 is FQGNSA. CDR3 length: 15 amino acids. CDR3: CASSLGSGNTGELFF. The CDR3 nucleotides read TGTGCCAGCAGCTTAGGGTCAGGGAACACCGGGGAGCTGTTTTTT.

The chain joins TRBV7-2 to TRBJ2-3; 8 nucleotides agree with TRBD2. This CDR3 contains 14 residues. The V gene's germline CDR1 is SGHTA and CDR2 FQGNSA. J lost 5 bases, V lost 6 bases, and 7 bases had no gene match. CDR3 in amino acids: CASRQAGVQDTQYF. CDR3 in DNA: TGTGCCAGCAGACAAGCGGGAGTCCAAGATACGCAGTATTTT.

The CDR3 protein is CASSARDSGYSNQPQHF. As DNA, the CDR3 is TGTGCCAGTAGTGCCCGGGACTCGGGATATAGCAATCAGCCCCAGCATTTT. The chain uses TRBV19 and TRBJ1-5; tentatively, D is TRBD1 (5 bases). Germline CDR1 is LNHDA and CDR2 is SQIVND (reference sequence). This CDR3 is 17 amino acids long. Trimming cost V 5 bases and J 0 bases, with 17 bases left between them. The full variable domain, its missing parts supplied by reference TRBV19 and TRBJ1-5, is DGGITQSPKYLFRKEGQNVTLSCEQNLNHDAMYWYRQDPGQGLRLIYYSQIVNDFQKGDIAEGYSVSREKKESFPLTVTSAQKNPTAFYLCASSARDSGYSNQPQHFGDGTRLSIL.

V gene TRBV14 combines with J gene TRBJ2-3; perhaps TRBD1 as D (6 bases). This CDR3 has 19 amino acids. Germline assignment: CDR1 SGHDN and CDR2 FVKESK. Trimming cost V 2 bases and J 2 bases, with 23 bases left between them. CDR3: CASSQHQAKTTGPTDTQYF. DNA of the CDR3: TGTGCCAGCAGCCAACACCAAGCCAAGACGACAGGACCCACAGATACGCAGTATTTT.

This clone was detected a few times. The chain uses TRBV19 and TRBJ1-1; possible D gene TRBD1, 5 bases. V lost 6 bases and J lost 0, with 11 bases in between. Germline CDR1 LNHDA, CDR2 SQIVND (reference sequence). There are 14 residues in the CDR3. Here the CDR3 DNA reads TGTGCCAGTAGACAGGAATGGATGAACACTGAAGCTTTCTTT. Its translation: CASRQEWMNTEAFF.

The gene calls are TRBV12-3 or TRBV12-4 and TRBJ2-7; a possible D gene is TRBD1 (5 bases). The CDR3 extends over 12 amino acids. V was clipped by 6 bases and J by 3 bases, with 9 bases between them. The CDR3 loop reads CASSHQGYEQYF. Here the CDR3 DNA reads TGTGCCAGCAGCCACCAGGGCTACGAGCAGTACTTC.

V usage is TRBV18 and J usage is TRBJ1-1; tentative D call: TRBD1 (5 bases). This CDR3 region has 15 residues. V gave up 0 bases and J gave up 0 bases, with 8 bases separating them. Germline CDR1 is KGHSH and CDR2 is LQKENI. CDR3 sequence: CASSPPGTVNTEAFF. CDR3 DNA sequence: TGTGCCAGCTCACCACCCGGGACGGTGAACACTGAAGCTTTCTTT. The full variable domain, its missing parts supplied by reference TRBV18 and TRBJ1-1, is NAGVMQNPRHLVRRRGQEARLRCSPMKGHSHVYWYRQLPEEGLKFMVYLQKENIIDESGMPKERFSAEFPKEGPSILRIQQVVRGDSAAYFCASSPPGTVNTEAFFGQGTRLTVV.

This clone was found a few times. The rearrangement links TRBV3-1 (or the pseudogene TRBV3-2) to TRBJ1-2, with TRBD1 matching 8 bases. Germline V gene lookup returns CDR1 LGHDT and CDR2 YNNKEL (reference sequence). There are 13 residues in the CDR3. J was trimmed by 7 bases and V by 4 bases; bases with no gene match: 5. The CDR3: CASSPRGRVGYTF. CDR3 nucleotides: TGTGCCAGCAGCCCCAGGGGGCGGGTTGGCTACACCTTC.

The chain joins TRBV7-9 to TRBJ2-1; 8 bases are a match to TRBD2. The germline CDR1 and CDR2 sequences are SEHNR and FQNEAQ (reference sequence). The CDR3 runs 15 residues. Trimming removed 7 bases from V and 8 bases from J; junction bases left unmatched: 13. The CDR3 DNA reads TGTGCCAGCAACCAAGCGGGAGAAGTTGGGGATGAGCAGTTCTTC. Translating gives CASNQAGEVGDEQFF.

The chain carries TRBV2 and TRBJ1-2; possibly TRBD1 for D (5 bases). With 3 bases removed from V and 6 bases from J, the gap between germline ends came to 8 bases. CDR1 and CDR2 (germline): SNHLY, FYNNEI. This CDR3 has 12 residues. The CDR3 DNA is TGTGCCAGCAGTGATCAGGACAATGGCTACACCTTC. Residues: CASSDQDNGYTF.

The V call is TRBV24-1, the J call TRBJ2-3, with TRBD2 matching over 13 bases. Germline V lookup: CDR1 KGHDR, CDR2 SFDVKD. The CDR3 is made up of 17 amino acids. J lost 3 bases, V lost 4 bases, and 6 bases had no gene match. CDR3 residues: CATSDRRTSGSTDTQYF. The CDR3 region has the DNA TGTGCCACCAGTGACCGAAGGACTAGCGGGAGTACAGATACGCAGTATTTT.

In regard to this clone: Within the sample, other DNA sequences also encode this same CDR3. V and J are TRBV19 and TRBJ2-7; D gene ambiguous. This CDR3 spans 13 amino acids. V was cut by 2 bases and J by 0 bases, with 5 bases left in between. From germline, CDR1 is LNHDA and CDR2 SQIVND (reference sequence). The DNA of the CDR3 is TGTGCCAGTAGTATACAGGCCTCCTACGAGCAGTACTTC. The encoded protein is CASSIQASYEQYF. Full variable domain (rest looked up from reference TRBV19 and TRBJ2-7): DGGITQSPKYLFRKEGQNVTLSCEQNLNHDAMYWYRQDPGQGLRLIYYSQIVNDFQKGDIAEGYSVSREKKESFPLTVTSAQKNPTAFYLCASSIQASYEQYFGPGTRLTVT.

The CDR3 is CARGTGTYNEQFF. As DNA, the CDR3 is TGTGCCAGGGGGACAGGGACCTACAATGAGCAGTTCTTC. The J gene is TRBJ2-1, the V gene TRBV19; 9 bases align to TRBD1. Germline CDR1 LNHDA, CDR2 SQIVND (reference sequence). The CDR3 runs 13 residues. Trimming took 9 bases from V and 2 from J; bases not matched to a gene: 2.

The chain couples TRBV14 to TRBJ1-1; D ambiguous. Between the trimmed V and J ends, which lost 0 bases and 0 bases, there was a span of 17 bases. The germline V gene encodes CDR1 SGHDN and CDR2 FVKESK. This CDR3 comprises 18 residues. Here the CDR3 DNA reads TGTGCCAGCAGCCAAGATCTATCAGGCCCCCATATGAACACTGAAGCTTTCTTT. Its translation: CASSQDLSGPHMNTEAFF.